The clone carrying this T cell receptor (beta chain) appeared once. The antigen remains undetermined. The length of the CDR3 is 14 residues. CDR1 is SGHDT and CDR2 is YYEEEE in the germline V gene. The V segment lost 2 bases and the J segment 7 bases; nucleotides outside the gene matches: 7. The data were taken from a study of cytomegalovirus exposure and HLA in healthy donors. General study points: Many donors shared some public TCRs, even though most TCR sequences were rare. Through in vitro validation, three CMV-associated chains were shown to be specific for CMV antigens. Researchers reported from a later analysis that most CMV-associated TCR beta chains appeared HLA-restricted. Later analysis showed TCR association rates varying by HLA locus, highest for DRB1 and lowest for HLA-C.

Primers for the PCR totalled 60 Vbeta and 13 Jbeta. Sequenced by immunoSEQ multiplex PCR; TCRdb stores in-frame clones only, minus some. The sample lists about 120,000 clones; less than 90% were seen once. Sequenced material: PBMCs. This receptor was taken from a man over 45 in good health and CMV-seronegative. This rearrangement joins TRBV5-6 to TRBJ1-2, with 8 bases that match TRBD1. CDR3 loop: CASSLSRGRGGYTF. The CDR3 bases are TGTGCCAGCAGCTTAAGCAGGGGGCGGGGTGGCTACACCTTC.